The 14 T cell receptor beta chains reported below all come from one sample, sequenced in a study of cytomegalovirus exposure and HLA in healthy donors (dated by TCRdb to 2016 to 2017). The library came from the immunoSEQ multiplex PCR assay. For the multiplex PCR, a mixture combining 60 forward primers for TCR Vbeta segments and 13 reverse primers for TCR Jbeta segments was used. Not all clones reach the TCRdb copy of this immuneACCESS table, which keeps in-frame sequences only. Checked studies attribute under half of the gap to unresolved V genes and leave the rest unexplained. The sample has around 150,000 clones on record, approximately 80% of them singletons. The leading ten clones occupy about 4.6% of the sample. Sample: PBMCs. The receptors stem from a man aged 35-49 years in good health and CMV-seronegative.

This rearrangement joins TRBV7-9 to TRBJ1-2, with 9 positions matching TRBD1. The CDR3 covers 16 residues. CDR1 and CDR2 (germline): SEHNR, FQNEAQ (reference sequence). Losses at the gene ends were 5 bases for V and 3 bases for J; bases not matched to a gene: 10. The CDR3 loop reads CASSNTGQGFHYGYTF. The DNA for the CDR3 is TGTGCCAGCAGCAACACGGGACAGGGCTTTCACTATGGCTACACCTTC.

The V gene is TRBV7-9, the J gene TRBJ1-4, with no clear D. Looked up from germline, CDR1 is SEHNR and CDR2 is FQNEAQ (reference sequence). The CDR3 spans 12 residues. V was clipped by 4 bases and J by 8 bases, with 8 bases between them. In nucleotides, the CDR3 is TGTGCCAGCAGCTCCCCCCGGGAAAAACTGTTTTTT. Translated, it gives CASSSPREKLFF.

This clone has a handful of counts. The CDR3 loop is CASSLEGQGKMNTEAFF. The DNA for the CDR3 is TGTGCCAGCAGCTTGGAGGGGCAGGGGAAGATGAACACTGAAGCTTTCTTT. The chain uses TRBV5-5 and TRBJ1-1, with a tentative D call TRBD1 (6 bases). The CDR3 covers 17 residues. Trimming stripped 0 bases from V and 0 bases from J, with 15 bases between. Germline assignment: CDR1 SGHKS and CDR2 YYEKEE (reference sequence).

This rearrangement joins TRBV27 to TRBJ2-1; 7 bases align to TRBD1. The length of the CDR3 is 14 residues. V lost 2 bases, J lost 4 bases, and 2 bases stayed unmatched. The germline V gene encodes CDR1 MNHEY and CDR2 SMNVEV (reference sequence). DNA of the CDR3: TGTGCCAGCAGTTTAAGACAGGGTTACAATGAGCAGTTCTTC. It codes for CASSLRQGYNEQFF.

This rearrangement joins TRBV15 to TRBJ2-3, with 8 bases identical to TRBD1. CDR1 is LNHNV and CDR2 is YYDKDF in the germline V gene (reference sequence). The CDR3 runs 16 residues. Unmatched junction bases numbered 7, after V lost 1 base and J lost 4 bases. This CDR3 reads CATSRVRQGSPDTQYF. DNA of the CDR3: TGTGCCACCAGCAGAGTTAGACAGGGGAGTCCAGATACGCAGTATTTT.

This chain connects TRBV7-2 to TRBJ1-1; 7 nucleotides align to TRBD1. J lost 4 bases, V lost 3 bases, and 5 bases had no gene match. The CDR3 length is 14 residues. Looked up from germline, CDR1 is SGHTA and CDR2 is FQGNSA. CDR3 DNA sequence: TGTGCCAGCAGCTTGAACAGGGGAATCACTGAAGCTTTCTTT. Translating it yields CASSLNRGITEAFF.

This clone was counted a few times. The CDR3 loop is CAWSRGAQPQHF. DNA for the CDR3: TGTGCCTGGAGCCGGGGGGCTCAGCCCCAGCATTTT. J is TRBJ1-5 and V is TRBV30, with D maybe TRBD1 (6 bases). V was shortened by 3 bases and J by 6 bases, with 9 bases between the two germline ends. CDR1 and CDR2 (germline): GTSNPN, SVGIG (reference sequence). The CDR3 runs 12 residues.

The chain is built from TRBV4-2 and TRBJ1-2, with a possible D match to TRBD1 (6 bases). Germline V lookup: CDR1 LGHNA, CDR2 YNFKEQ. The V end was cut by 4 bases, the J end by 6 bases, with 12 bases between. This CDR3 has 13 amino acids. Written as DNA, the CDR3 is TGTGCCAGCAGCCGCCAGGGGCTGAATGGCTACACCTTC. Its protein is CASSRQGLNGYTF.

The CDR3 DNA follows: TGTGCCAGCTCACCTCCAGGACAGCCTTCCTACGAGCAGTACTTC. It specifies CASSPPGQPSYEQYF. This sequence joins TRBV18 and TRBJ2-7, with a possible D match to TRBD1 (6 bases). The V end was cut by 3 bases, the J end by 1 base, with 13 bases between. Germline V gives CDR1 KGHSH, CDR2 LQKENI. The CDR3 spans 15 residues.

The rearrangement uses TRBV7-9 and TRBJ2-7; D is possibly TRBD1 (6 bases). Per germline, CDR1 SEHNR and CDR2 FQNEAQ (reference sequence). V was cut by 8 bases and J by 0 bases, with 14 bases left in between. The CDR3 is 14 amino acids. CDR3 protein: CASGKGQSSYEQYF. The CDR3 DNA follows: TGTGCCAGCGGAAAGGGACAAAGCTCCTACGAGCAGTACTTC.

For the CDR3, the DNA is TGTGCCAGCAGTGAGGACGGGGGGCGATCCGGGGAGCTGTTTTTT. It yields the protein CASSEDGGRSGELFF. The chain is built from TRBV2 and TRBJ2-2, with D perhaps TRBD2 (7 bases). With 3 bases removed from V and 6 bases from J, the gap between germline ends came to 14 bases. Germline assignment: CDR1 SNHLY and CDR2 FYNNEI. This CDR3 has 15 residues.

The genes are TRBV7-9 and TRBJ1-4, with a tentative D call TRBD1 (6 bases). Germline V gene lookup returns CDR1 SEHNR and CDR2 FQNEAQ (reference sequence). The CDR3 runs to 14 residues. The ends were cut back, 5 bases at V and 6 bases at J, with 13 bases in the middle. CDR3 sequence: CASSPDRQYEKLFF. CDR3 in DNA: TGTGCCAGCAGCCCCGACAGGCAGTATGAAAAACTGTTTTTT.

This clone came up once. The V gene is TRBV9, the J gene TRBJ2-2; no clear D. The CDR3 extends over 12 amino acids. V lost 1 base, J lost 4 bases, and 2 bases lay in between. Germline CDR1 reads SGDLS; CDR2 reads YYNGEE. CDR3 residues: CASSVLTGELFF. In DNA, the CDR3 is TGTGCCAGCAGCGTACTCACCGGGGAGCTGTTTTTT. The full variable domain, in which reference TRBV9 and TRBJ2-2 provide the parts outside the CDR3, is DSGVTQTPKHLITATGQRVTLRCSPRSGDLSVYWYQQSLDQGLQFLIQYYNGEERAKGNILERFSAQQFPDLHSELNLSSLELGDSALYFCASSVLTGELFFGEGSRLTVL.

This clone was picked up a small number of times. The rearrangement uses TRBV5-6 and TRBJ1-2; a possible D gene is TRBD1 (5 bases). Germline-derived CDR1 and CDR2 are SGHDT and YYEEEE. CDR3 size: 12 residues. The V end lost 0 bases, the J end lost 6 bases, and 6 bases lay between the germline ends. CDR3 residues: CASSLAGNGYTF. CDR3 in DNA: TGTGCCAGCAGCTTGGCAGGGAATGGCTACACCTTC.